The sequence of this TCR beta chain was determined in a study of cytomegalovirus exposure and HLA in healthy donors. Findings and limits, study-wide: Sequencing had likely introduced a cluster of highly shared sequence variants as an artifact. 150 to 200 TCR beta chains were listed as cytomegalovirus-associated.

In the case of this clone: Its matching antigen is unknown.

The V gene's germline CDR1 is SGHDN and CDR2 FVKESK. The CDR3 loop spans 15 amino acids. Between the trimmed V and J ends, which lost 0 bases and 1 base, there was a span of 9 bases. Use of 60 Vbeta and 13 Jbeta primers characterized the PCR. Authors' analysis steps: An analysis that came later counted tens of millions of unique TCR beta chains, 9 million to 12 million shared. Here immunoSEQ multiplex PCR was the method, and the copy in TCRdb shows in-frame clones only, minus some. V and J calls and clone size follow that table, whereas D and trimming were derived from the DNA. The data hold about 160,000 clones, with 75% observed a single time.

The TCR was taken from a woman between 50 and 59 years old in good health and CMV-seropositive. The sequenced material came from PBMCs. V is TRBV14 and J is TRBJ2-5; D is uncertain. As DNA, the CDR3 is TGTGCCAGCAGCCAAGATCGACTGATCCAAGAGACCCAGTACTTC. Protein sequence: CASSQDRLIQETQYF.